The 27 T cell receptor beta chains presented below share a single source sample, sequenced in a study of T-cell memory formation after mild COVID-19. One entry per CDR3 protein, called by TCRdb with MiXCR from the 5' RACE reads. The data hold about 450,000 distinct CDR3 sequences, with 20% to 30% observed a single time. The sequenced sample was PBMCs or a T cell subset sorted from them (not recorded which). These receptors were taken from an adult woman who had mild COVID-19 (a few samples of this study predate the infection). Cell type and time point are not known.

J is TRBJ2-1 and V is TRBV12-3 or TRBV12-4; D not resolved. The germline V and J ends were trimmed by 6 bases and 7 bases, with 13 bases remaining between them. The CDR3 loop spans 13 amino acids. CDR3: CASSPTVFNEQFF. CDR3 nucleotides: TGTGCCAGCAGCCCGACGGTTTTTAATGAGCAGTTCTTC.

As DNA, the CDR3 is TGTGCCAGCAGCCCCTTCACAGGGAGCGGTGGCTACACCTTC. Amino acids: CASSPFTGSGGYTF. The J gene is TRBJ1-2, the V gene TRBV7-6; TRBD1 might be the D (6 bases). Trimming removed 5 bases from V and 7 bases from J, with 17 bases in between. This CDR3 is built from 14 residues. Germline CDR1 and CDR2: SGHVS and FNYEAQ.

This clonotype appeared a few times. V gene TRBV29-1 combines with J gene TRBJ2-5; D is possibly TRBD2 (5 bases). Trimming stripped 3 bases from V and 4 bases from J, with 18 bases between. CDR3 length: 15 amino acids. Germline V gene data show CDR1 as SQVTM and CDR2 as ANQGSEA. For the CDR3, the DNA is TGCAGCGTTGACCCCCCGACGGGAACATTAGAGACCCAGTACTTC. This translates into CSVDPPTGTLETQYF.

This clonotype was found a few times. The chain uses TRBV9 and TRBJ2-2; D possibly uses TRBD1 or TRBD2 (6 bases each). The CDR3 contains 19 residues. In germline, CDR1 is SGDLS, CDR2 YYNGEE. V was clipped by 1 base and J by 0 bases, with 19 bases between them. CDR3 residues: CASSVSPGGDTSNTGELFF. The CDR3 DNA follows: TGTGCCAGCAGCGTAAGTCCCGGGGGCGATACCTCGAACACCGGGGAGCTGTTTTTT.

This clonotype turned up a few times. A much larger clonotype is one base distant, so this may be a read error. The chain couples TRBV10-3 to TRBJ1-3, with a possible D match to TRBD1 (5 bases). This CDR3 region has 13 residues. CDR1 is ENHRY, CDR2 SYGVKD, per germline. The V end lost 6 bases, the J end lost 0 bases, and 6 bases lay between the germline ends. The DNA of the CDR3 is TGTGCCATCAGGGACAACTCTGGAAACACCATATATTTT. Amino acids: CAIRDNSGNTIYF.

The sample holds a few counts of this clonotype. The chain is built from TRBV20-1 and TRBJ2-1; 10 nucleotides match TRBD1. Germline V gives CDR1 DFQATT, CDR2 SNEGSKA (reference sequence). The V and J ends lost 5 bases and 7 bases, in that order; junction bases with no gene match: 2. The CDR3 totals 12 residues. This CDR3 reads CSADRGPNEQFF. CDR3 DNA: TGCAGTGCTGACAGGGGGCCGAATGAGCAGTTCTTC.

The chain uses TRBV7-3 and TRBJ1-1; 7 bases map to TRBD1. V lost 2 bases and J lost 7; bases outside the gene matches: 7. This CDR3 contains 14 residues. Germline CDR1 SGHTA, CDR2 FQGTGA. This chain's CDR3 is CASSLSGGGDEAFF. The CDR3 nucleotides are TGTGCCAGCAGCTTATCAGGGGGAGGCGATGAAGCTTTCTTT.

The V and J genes are TRBV4-2 and TRBJ2-7; 12 bases map to TRBD2. The CDR3 is 16 amino acids. J lost 4 bases, V lost 1 base, and 5 bases had no gene match. Germline V gene sequence: CDR1 LGHNA, CDR2 YNFKEQ. CDR3 nucleotides: TGTGCCAGCAGCCAAGTCGCTAGCGGGAGGGTATACGAGCAGTACTTC. Translated: CASSQVASGRVYEQYF.

The J gene is TRBJ1-3, the V gene TRBV12-3 or TRBV12-4; D is ambiguous. CDR3 length equals 15 residues. Trimming left V 5 bases short and J 0 bases short, with 11 bases between. This CDR3 is CASSPRLSSGNTIYF. Written as DNA, the CDR3 is TGTGCCAGCAGTCCCCGGTTGTCCTCTGGAAACACCATATATTTT.

The CDR3 DNA reads as TGTGCCAGCAGAGACACAGGGGGCTACGAGCAGTACTTC. Residues: CASRDTGGYEQYF. This chain connects TRBV27 to TRBJ2-7, with 8 positions matching TRBD1. This CDR3 has 13 amino acids. V dropped 6 bases and J dropped 3; count of bases not matched to a gene: 4. CDR1 is MNHEY, CDR2 SMNVEV, per germline (reference sequence).

The V call is TRBV18, the J call TRBJ2-7; 11 bases are shared with TRBD1. V lost 3 bases to trimming and J lost 3 bases; unmatched junction nucleotides: 4. The CDR3 runs to 15 residues. The germline V gene has CDR1 KGHSH and CDR2 LQKENI. CDR3 residues: CASSPGQGAYYEQYF. The CDR3 coding sequence is TGTGCCAGCTCACCCGGACAGGGGGCGTACTACGAGCAGTACTTC.

The V call is TRBV2, the J call TRBJ2-7, with D hard to call. Per the germline V gene, CDR1 is SNHLY and CDR2 is FYNNEI. V dropped 4 bases and J dropped 3 bases, with 13 bases sitting between them. The CDR3 has 14 residues. As DNA, the CDR3 is TGTGCCAGCAGTGCCCCTTTGCGGCACTACGAGCAGTACTTC. Its protein is CASSAPLRHYEQYF.

This clonotype was recorded a few times. The chain uses TRBV11-2 and TRBJ2-7; D not certain. V shed 4 bases and J shed 2 bases, with 24 bases lying between them. This CDR3 has 18 residues. Germline V lookup: CDR1 SGHAT, CDR2 FQNNGV. CDR3 sequence reads: CASSSPVLYGVGPYEQYF. CDR3 DNA: TGTGCCAGCAGCTCTCCTGTGTTATATGGGGTAGGGCCCTACGAGCAGTACTTC.

The sample holds a few counts of this clonotype. The gene calls are TRBV7-9 and TRBJ1-2; the D gene is possibly TRBD1 (6 bases). Trimming took 2 bases from V and 4 from J, leaving 11 bases between them. Germline-derived CDR1 and CDR2 are SEHNR and FQNEAQ (reference sequence). The CDR3 covers 14 residues. Here the CDR3 DNA reads TGTGCCAGCAGCTTAAGACAGGATACCTATGGCTACACCTTC. As protein: CASSLRQDTYGYTF.

This chain links TRBV3-1 with TRBJ2-3; 7 nucleotides line up with TRBD1. J gave up 4 bases and V 1 base, and 8 bases lay outside the gene matches. The CDR3 contains 16 residues. Germline values: CDR1 LGHDT, CDR2 YNNKEL (reference sequence). This CDR3 reads CASSQGQGSLSDTQYF. The CDR3 DNA reads TGTGCCAGCAGCCAAGGACAGGGAAGTTTATCAGATACGCAGTATTTT.

This clonotype was found a few times. This rearrangement joins TRBV13 to TRBJ2-1, with 10 positions matching TRBD2. The germline V gene has CDR1 PRHDT and CDR2 FYEKMQ (reference sequence). V was pared by 5 bases and J by 6 bases, with 4 bases of the junction left unmatched. The CDR3 totals 14 residues. CDR3 sequence reads: CASSDSGGPNEQFF. The CDR3 DNA is TGTGCCAGCAGCGATAGCGGGGGGCCCAATGAGCAGTTCTTC.

The chain carries TRBV27 and TRBJ2-7; D uncertain. This CDR3 comprises 14 residues. Germline CDR1 is MNHEY and CDR2 is SMNVEV (reference sequence). V dropped 2 bases and J dropped 2 bases, with 10 bases sitting between them. The CDR3 DNA reads TGTGCCAGCAGTTTACCCGGTCCCCCCTACGAGCAGTACTTC. Translated: CASSLPGPPYEQYF.

This rearrangement joins TRBV29-1 to TRBJ2-1; D remains unclear. Germline loops: CDR1 SQVTM, CDR2 ANQGSEA. Trimming shortened V by 3 bases and J by 0 bases, and 6 bases separated the two germline ends. This CDR3 comprises 13 residues. The CDR3 DNA reads TGCAGCGTTGATATGAGCTCCTACAATGAGCAGTTCTTC. Translation gives CSVDMSSYNEQFF.

In this sample, this clonotype turned up a few times. The rearrangement uses TRBV20-1 and TRBJ2-4; D is possibly TRBD1 or TRBD2 (5 bases each). V lost 7 bases and J 0 bases, leaving 13 bases between the germline ends. CDR3 length equals 14 residues. In germline, CDR1 is DFQATT, CDR2 SNEGSKA (reference sequence). The chain's CDR3 is CSVSRGEAKNIQYF. The CDR3 bases are TGCAGTGTGTCGAGGGGTGAAGCCAAAAACATTCAGTACTTC.

The rearrangement joins TRBV4-1 to TRBJ1-5, with TRBD1 identical over 9 bases. The CDR3 covers 19 residues. Germline loops: CDR1 MGHRA, CDR2 YSYEKL. V was pared by 5 bases and J by 7 bases, with 21 bases of the junction left unmatched. The CDR3 is CASSFDLDRGRGSLQPQHF. Written as DNA, the CDR3 is TGCGCCAGCAGCTTCGACCTGGACAGGGGCCGGGGTAGCCTACAGCCCCAGCATTTT.

This clonotype was observed a few times. The chain uses TRBV7-2 and TRBJ2-7; 7 bases are a match to TRBD2. The CDR3 extends over 16 amino acids. V lost 4 bases, J lost 6 bases, and 15 bases stayed unmatched. Germline CDR1 and CDR2: SGHTA and FQGNSA. The CDR3 reads CASSSLGAGRGTEQYF. The CDR3, as DNA: TGTGCCAGCAGCTCCCTAGGAGCGGGACGAGGGACCGAGCAGTACTTC.

This clonotype occurred a few times. This chain joins TRBV7-2 and TRBJ2-5; D might be TRBD2 (5 bases). Germline V gives CDR1 SGHTA, CDR2 FQGNSA. The CDR3 has 15 residues. The V end was cut by 1 base, the J end by 2 bases, with 11 bases between. CDR3 sequence reads: CASSLGGLQQETQYF. CDR3 bases: TGTGCCAGCAGCTTAGGAGGGCTACAACAAGAGACCCAGTACTTC.

This clonotype turned up a few times. V usage is TRBV7-3 and J usage is TRBJ1-2; D is uncertain. V gave up 10 bases and J gave up 4 bases, with 16 bases separating them. The CDR3 extends over 13 amino acids. CDR1 and CDR2 (germline): SGHTA, FQGTGA. The CDR3 DNA is TGTGCCACCACCTCGGGCCGGGGCTATGGCTACACCTTC. This encodes CATTSGRGYGYTF.

The chain recombines TRBV7-9 with TRBJ2-7; D might be TRBD1 (5 bases). Germline loops: CDR1 SEHNR, CDR2 FQNEAQ (reference sequence). This CDR3 has 14 amino acids. V gave up 5 bases and J gave up 7 bases, with 18 bases separating them. CDR3 sequence reads: CASSPSQGMGEQYF. The CDR3 DNA follows: TGTGCCAGCAGCCCATCCCAGGGAATGGGGGAGCAGTACTTC.

This clonotype was found a few times. This chain links TRBV20-1 with TRBJ1-5, with 7 bases aligning to TRBD1. After removal of 6 bases from V and 2 bases from J, the junction contained 7 bases not matched to a gene. Germline values: CDR1 DFQATT, CDR2 SNEGSKA (reference sequence). This CDR3 is built from 14 residues. The CDR3 DNA reads TGCAGTGCAGCACAGGGGTTAGGCAATCAGCCCCAGCATTTT. The encoded protein is CSAAQGLGNQPQHF.

In this sample, this clonotype turned up a few times. V is TRBV11-2 and J is TRBJ2-1, with TRBD2 identical over 8 bases. There are 18 residues in the CDR3. Germline V CDR1 and CDR2: SGHAT, FQNNGV. V shed 2 bases and J 4 bases; nucleotides not matched to a gene: 13. In DNA, the CDR3 is TGTGCCAGCAGCTTAAGGCGTCGGGGGGGCCTCTCTTACAATGAGCAGTTCTTC. Protein product: CASSLRRRGGLSYNEQFF.

The gene calls are TRBV30 and TRBJ1-6; no clear D gene. V lost 5 bases to trimming and J lost 6 bases, with 14 bases between them. Per the germline V gene, CDR1 is GTSNPN and CDR2 is SVGIG (reference sequence). CDR3 size: 14 residues. CDR3 region: CAWWTGIGNSPLHF. CDR3 nucleotides: TGTGCCTGGTGGACGGGGATTGGTAATTCACCCCTCCACTTT. Together with reference TRBV30 and TRBJ1-6, the CDR3 gives the full variable domain: SQTIHQWPATLVQPVGSPLSLECTVEGTSNPNLYWYRQAAGRGLQLLFYSVGIGQISSEVPQNLSASRPQDRQFILSSKKLLLSDSGFYLCAWWTGIGNSPLHFGNGTRLTVT.